This record concerns one T cell receptor (beta chain) sequence. There is no known antigen for this receptor. Base qualities were left out, and no much larger clone turns up one base away. The trial excluded patients who had a history of autoimmune disease or who were on systemic immunosuppression. Peripheral blood for TCR sequencing was drawn from every dose cohort at baseline, at cycle 4 day 1 and at cycle 7 day 1. The samples were taken from a phase I, first-in-human, multicenter, open-label dose-escalation trial of ivuxolimab. Adults with locally advanced or metastatic melanoma, renal cell carcinoma, hepatocellular carcinoma or head and neck squamous cell carcinoma were enrolled in the trial. Before TCR sequencing, CD4+ and CD8+ T cells were separately sorted from peripheral blood. The sample comes from a study of OX40 agonist ivuxolimab in advanced cancers. Describing the broader study: Ivuxolimab, which targeted the costimulatory receptor OX40 (CD134), was an agonistic, fully human IgG2 monoclonal antibody. Intravenous ivuxolimab was administered to patients every 2 weeks at six dose levels: 0.01, 0.1, 0.3, 1.5, 3 and 10 mg/kg. Of the approximately 50 dose-escalation patients, hepatocellular carcinoma was present in about 19, melanoma in roughly 15, renal cell carcinoma in 9 and head and neck cancer in 9. The dose-escalation cohort was about 87% male with a mean age of 60 years, ranging from roughly 23 to 90. Prior anti-PD-1, anti-PD-L1 or anti-CTLA-4 therapy was permitted, and checkpoint inhibitors had been received by around 40% of dose-escalation patients. Partial responses were achieved by three dose-escalation patients, of whom one had hepatocellular carcinoma and two had cutaneous melanoma. Peripheral TCRbeta sequencing aimed to test whether ivuxolimab altered TCR sequence diversity and caused clonal T-cell expansion. The paper describes the monotherapy dose-escalation part (N of about 47 patients) of the phase I trial of ivuxolimab. Paper-wide results and their limitations: At doses from 0.1 to 3.0 mg/kg, clonal expansion was seen in both CD4+ and CD8+ blood T cells between baseline and week 6. Partial responders in the 0.1-3.0 mg/kg groups had among the lowest normalized peripheral clonal expansion, especially among CD8+ T cells. Which antigens the clonally expanded peripheral T cells were specific for was not determined. After ivuxolimab, CD8+ T cells had more expanded clones than CD4+ T cells on average. Low levels of normalized T-cell clonal expansion were also seen in some patients who did not respond.

The CDR3 covers 16 residues, taking in both the cysteine and the phenylalanine. Only the CDR3 portion is preserved as DNA: 48 bases, with reading frame beginning at the first base. The germline V and J ends show losses of 5 bases and 5 bases respectively, and no gene match explains 8 bases of the junction. Taken from the germline V gene, the CDR1 and CDR2 loops are SGHNT and YENEEA. For sequencing of the TCRbeta CDR3 region, genomic DNA was extracted from the sorted cells. The immunoSEQ Assay was used for sequencing of TCRbeta CDR3 regions. Held by TCRdb, this immuneACCESS table contains in-frame sequences only and omits some clones. Under half of the omission traces to an unresolved V gene where checked; the cause of the rest is unknown. The sample contains about 8,000 clones, 85% to 90% of them found a single time. Approximately 4.4% of the sample comes from the top ten.

The rearranged chain carries TRBV11-3 and TRBJ2-5; TRBD2 agrees with 13 junctional bases. Sequenced here: CD4+ or CD8+ T cells sorted from blood, sampled in a trial of the OX40 agonist ivuxolimab. The source of this sequence is an adult with an advanced solid tumor such as melanoma, head and neck, liver or kidney cancer. The CDR3 region reads CASSITGLAGRETQYF. The DNA sequence is TGTGCCAGCAGCATCACGGGACTAGCGGGACGCGAGACCCAGTACTTC.